This T cell receptor beta chain was observed in a study of identifying expanded T cells in peripheral blood. Overall study findings and caveats: Roughly 1.1 clones differed between technical replicates, versus around 15 and 19 over time. Approximately two-week clone count variance significantly increased as total template count grew.

Collection occurred without any documented infections or immune events in donors. The method was immunoSEQ multiplex PCR; TCRdb's version includes in-frame clones alone and lacks a portion of them. Of 45,000 to 75,000 clones listed, about four fifths were seen once; the top ten hold roughly 15%. Concerning this clone itself: Its antigen is as yet unknown.

The CDR3 runs to 14 residues. V lost 5 bases and J 0 bases, leaving 10 bases between the germline ends. Germline values: CDR1 SGHAT, CDR2 FQNNGV. The rearrangement links TRBV11-2 to TRBJ1-2; D is uncertain. The sample comprised blood. The receptor was isolated from a person between 18 and 75 years old in good health. The CDR3 sequence is CASSLSLANYGYTF. In DNA form, the CDR3 reads TGTGCCAGCAGCCTCTCCTTAGCTAACTATGGCTACACCTTC.